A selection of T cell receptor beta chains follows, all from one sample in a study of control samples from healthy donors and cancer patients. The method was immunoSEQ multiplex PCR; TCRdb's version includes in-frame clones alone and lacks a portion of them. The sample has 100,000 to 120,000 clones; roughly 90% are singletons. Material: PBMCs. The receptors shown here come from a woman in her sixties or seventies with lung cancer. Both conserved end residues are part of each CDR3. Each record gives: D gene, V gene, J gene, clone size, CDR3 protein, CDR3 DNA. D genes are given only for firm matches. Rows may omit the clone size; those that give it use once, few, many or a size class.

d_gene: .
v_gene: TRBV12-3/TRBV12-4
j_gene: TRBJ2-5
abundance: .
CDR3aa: CASSFSEETQYF
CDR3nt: TGTGCCAGCAGTTTTTCTGAAGAGACCCAGTACTTC

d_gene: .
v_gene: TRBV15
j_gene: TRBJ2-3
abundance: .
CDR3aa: CATSRGMVTDTQYF
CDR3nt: TGTGCCACCAGCAGGGGGATGGTCACAGATACGCAGTATTTT

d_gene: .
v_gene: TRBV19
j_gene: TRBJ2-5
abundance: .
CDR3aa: CASSNRIQETQYF
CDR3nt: TGTGCCAGTAGTAACCGGATCCAAGAGACCCAGTACTTC

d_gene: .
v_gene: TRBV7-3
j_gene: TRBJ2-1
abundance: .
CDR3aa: CASSHQSSKTYRSSYNEQFF
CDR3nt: TGTGCCAGCAGCCACCAGTCCTCAAAAACTTACCGGAGCTCCTACAATGAGCAGTTCTTC

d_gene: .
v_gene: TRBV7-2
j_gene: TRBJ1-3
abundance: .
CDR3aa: CASSLDLLGTIYF
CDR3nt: TGTGCCAGCAGCTTGGACTTACTGGGCACCATATATTTT

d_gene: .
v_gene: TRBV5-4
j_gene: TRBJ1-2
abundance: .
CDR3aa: CASSLGGTASSYGYTF
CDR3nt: TGTGCCAGCAGCTTGGGAGGTACAGCTTCAAGCTATGGCTACACCTTC

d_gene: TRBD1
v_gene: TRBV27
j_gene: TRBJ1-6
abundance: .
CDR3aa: CASSNSGTGSSGSSPLHF
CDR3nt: TGTGCCAGCAGCAACTCGGGGACAGGTTCTTCTGGTAGTTCACCCCTCCACTTT

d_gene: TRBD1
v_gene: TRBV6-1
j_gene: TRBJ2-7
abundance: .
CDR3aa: CASSEGTGVYEQYF
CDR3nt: TGTGCCAGCAGTGAGGGGACAGGGGTCTACGAGCAGTACTTC

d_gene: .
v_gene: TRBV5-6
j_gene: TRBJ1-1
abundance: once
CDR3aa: CASSSFGAGNTEAFF
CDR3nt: TGTGCCAGCAGCTCCTTCGGGGCAGGGAACACTGAAGCTTTCTTT

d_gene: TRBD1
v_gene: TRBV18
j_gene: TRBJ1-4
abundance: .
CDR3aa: CASSPLRQGNEKLFF
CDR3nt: TGTGCCAGCTCACCACTGCGACAGGGAAATGAAAAACTGTTTTTT

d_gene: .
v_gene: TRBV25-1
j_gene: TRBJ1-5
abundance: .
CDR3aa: CASSEGDLQPQHF
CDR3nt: TGTGCCAGCAGTGAGGGGGACCTTCAGCCCCAGCATTTT

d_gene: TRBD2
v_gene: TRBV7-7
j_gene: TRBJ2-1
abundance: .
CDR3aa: CASSSGLANEQFF
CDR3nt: TGTGCTAGCAGCTCGGGACTAGCAAATGAGCAGTTCTTC

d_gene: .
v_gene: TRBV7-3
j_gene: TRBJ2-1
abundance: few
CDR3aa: CASSFFGGEQFF
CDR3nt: TGTGCCAGCAGCTTTTTTGGGGGCGAGCAGTTCTTC

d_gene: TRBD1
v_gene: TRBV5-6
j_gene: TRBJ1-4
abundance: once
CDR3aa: CASSSNQGGSEKLFF
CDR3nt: TGTGCCAGCAGCTCCAATCAGGGGGGAAGTGAAAAACTGTTTTTT

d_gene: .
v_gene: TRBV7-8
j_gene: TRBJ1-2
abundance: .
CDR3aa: CASSLAGRGAGGYGYTF
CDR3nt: TGTGCCAGCAGCTTGGCGGGCCGGGGGGCAGGCGGCTATGGCTACACCTTC

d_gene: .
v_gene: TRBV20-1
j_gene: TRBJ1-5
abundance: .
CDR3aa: CSASVRGWDQPQHF
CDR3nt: TGCAGTGCTAGTGTTCGGGGATGGGATCAGCCCCAGCATTTT

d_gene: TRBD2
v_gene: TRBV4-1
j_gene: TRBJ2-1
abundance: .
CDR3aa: CASGKGTRIDEQFF
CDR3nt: TGCGCCAGCGGGAAAGGGACTAGGATCGATGAGCAGTTCTTC

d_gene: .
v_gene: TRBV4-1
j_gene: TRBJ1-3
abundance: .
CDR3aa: CASSQVIPRKSGNTIYF
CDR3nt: TGCGCCAGCAGCCAAGTTATCCCTCGGAAGTCTGGAAACACCATATATTTT

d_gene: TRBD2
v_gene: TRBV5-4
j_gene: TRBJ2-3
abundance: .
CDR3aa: CASSPASAGAHVSSDTQYF
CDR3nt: TGTGCCAGCAGCCCTGCGTCGGCGGGAGCTCACGTCTCATCAGATACGCAGTATTTT

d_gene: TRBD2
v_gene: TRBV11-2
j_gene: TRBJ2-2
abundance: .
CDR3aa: CASSGRVYSGDGELFF
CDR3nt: TGTGCCAGCAGCGGACGGGTTTATAGCGGGGACGGGGAGCTGTTTTTT

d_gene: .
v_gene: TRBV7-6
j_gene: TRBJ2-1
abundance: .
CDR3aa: CASSEHREVYNEQFF
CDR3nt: TGTGCCAGCAGTGAACACCGAGAGGTTTACAATGAGCAGTTCTTC

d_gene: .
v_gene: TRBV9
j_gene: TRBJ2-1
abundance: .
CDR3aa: CASGEYNEQFF
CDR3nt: TGTGCCAGCGGGGAGTACAATGAGCAGTTCTTC

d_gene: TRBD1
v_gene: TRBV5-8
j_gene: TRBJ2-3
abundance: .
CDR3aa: CASSLGTGGNSGTDTQYF
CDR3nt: TGTGCCAGCAGCTTGGGGACAGGGGGCAATTCAGGCACAGATACGCAGTATTTT

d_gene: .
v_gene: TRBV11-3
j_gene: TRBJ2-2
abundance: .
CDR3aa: CASSSGGNTGELFF
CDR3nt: TGTGCCAGCAGCTCTGGGGGGAACACCGGGGAGCTGTTTTTT

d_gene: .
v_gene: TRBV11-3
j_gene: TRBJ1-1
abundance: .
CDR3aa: CASSLSDTAEAFF
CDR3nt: TGTGCCAGCAGCCTCTCTGACACCGCTGAAGCTTTCTTT

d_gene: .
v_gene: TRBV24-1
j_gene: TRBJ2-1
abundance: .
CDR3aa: CATSDSLRNEQFF
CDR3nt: TGTGCCACCAGTGATTCTTTGAGGAATGAGCAGTTCTTC

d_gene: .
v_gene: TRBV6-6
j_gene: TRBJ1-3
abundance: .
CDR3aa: CASSLAAPGASGNTIYF
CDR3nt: TGTGCCAGCAGTCTGGCCGCCCCAGGGGCGAGTGGAAACACCATATATTTT

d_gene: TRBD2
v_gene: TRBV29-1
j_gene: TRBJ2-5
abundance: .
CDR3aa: CSVGGLAGETQYF
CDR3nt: TGCAGCGTTGGGGGACTAGCGGGGGAGACCCAGTACTTC

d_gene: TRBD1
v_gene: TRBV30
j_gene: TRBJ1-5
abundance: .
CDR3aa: CAWSARGPTSQHF
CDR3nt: TGTGCCTGGAGTGCTAGGGGGCCCACGTCCCAGCATTTT

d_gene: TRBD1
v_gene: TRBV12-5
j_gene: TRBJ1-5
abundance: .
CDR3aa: CASGRDRNYSNQPQHF
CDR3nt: TGTGCTAGTGGTCGGGACAGAAATTATAGCAATCAGCCCCAGCATTTT

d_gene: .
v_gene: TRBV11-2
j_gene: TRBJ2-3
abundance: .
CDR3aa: CASTPSTDTQYF
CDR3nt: TGTGCCAGCACCCCGAGCACAGATACGCAGTATTTT

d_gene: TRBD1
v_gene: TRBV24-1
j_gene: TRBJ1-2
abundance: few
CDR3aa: CATSGARGKQDYGYTF
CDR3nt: TGTGCCACCAGTGGAGCCAGGGGGAAACAGGACTATGGCTACACCTTC

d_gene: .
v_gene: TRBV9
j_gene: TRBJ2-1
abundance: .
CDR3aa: CASSVLEQGTEQFF
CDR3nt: TGTGCCAGCAGCGTACTAGAACAGGGTACTGAGCAGTTCTTC

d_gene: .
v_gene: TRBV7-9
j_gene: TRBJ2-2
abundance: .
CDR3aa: CASSLAALALRTGELFF
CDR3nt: TGTGCCAGCAGCTTAGCGGCCCTAGCGTTACGCACCGGGGAGCTGTTTTTT